Included here is one T cell receptor (beta chain) sequence, with context. Seattle cases were enrolled at active infection and followed longitudinally. This record belongs to a study of blood T cell repertoires in COVID-19. Study summary: COVID-19 samples collected from the United States, Italy and Spain covered acute and convalescent phases. From T cells, B-cell-depleted T cells, or PBMCs came the material, which was cDNA or gDNA.

Measured with immunoSEQ multiplex PCR; TCRdb has only the in-frame clones, and not every one. The sample lists around 270,000 clones, 80% to 85% occurring once. V shed 2 bases and J 10 bases; nucleotides not matched to a gene: 9. Per germline, CDR1 SGHRS and CDR2 YFSETQ. The CDR3 has 16 amino acids. Specimen: peripheral blood. The receptor was derived from a person aged 65 to 85 with COVID-19, enrolled during active disease. This sequence joins TRBV5-1 and TRBJ1-6; 10 positions agree with TRBD1. The CDR3 nucleotides read TGCGCCAGCAGCTTTACCTCCGGGACAGGGGACTCACCCCTCCACTTT. Translating it yields CASSFTSGTGDSPLHF.